These T cell receptor beta chains were read from a single sample in a study of shared clonotypes between healthy human individuals. TCRdb's table, derived via immunoSEQ multiplex PCR, lists solely in-frame clones and lacks some. The data contain a few hundred thousand clones, around 76% of them seen just once; the ten biggest clones take up around 11%. Material for sequencing was PBMCs. These receptors all come from a middle-aged woman in good health. Some clones in this sample may be carry-over from other donors' samples. Each CDR3 is given with its conserved first and last residue. The D gene is left open where the match is weak. Expanded clones are given a class, and other clones once, few, many or no size at all.

TRBJ1-5	.	TRBV27	.	TGTGCCAGCAGGAGACAGTTTAGCAATCAGCCCCAGCATTTT	CASRRQFSNQPQHF
TRBJ2-3	TRBD1	TRBV7-3	.	TGTGCCAGCAGCCCGGGACAGGGCTTTGGAGATACGCAGTATTTT	CASSPGQGFGDTQYF
TRBJ2-1	TRBD2	TRBV30	.	TGTGCCTCCTCGGGACTAGCGGGAGCGATGGAGCAGTTCTTC	CASSGLAGAMEQFF
TRBJ2-7	TRBD2	TRBV30	.	TGTGCCTGGAGTATCTCTAGCGGGAGTATCGAGCAGTACTTC	CAWSISSGSIEQYF
TRBJ2-3	.	TRBV5-8	many	TGTGCCAGCCTTACCAGGAGCACAGATACGCAGTATTTT	CASLTRSTDTQYF
TRBJ1-4	.	TRBV30	.	TGTGCCTGGAGTGTAACGGCAGGGGTATACGAAAAACTGTTTTTT	CAWSVTAGVYEKLFF
TRBJ2-7	.	TRBV9	.	TGTGCCAGCAGCCCCGGCAGGGGCGAGCAGTACTTC	CASSPGRGEQYF
TRBJ1-4	.	TRBV10-3	.	TGTGCCATCCAAGGCACAGTTAATGAAAAACTGTTTTTT	CAIQGTVNEKLFF
TRBJ2-5	.	TRBV5-1	.	TGCGCCAGCAGCTTGGGGCGGAATCAAAAAGAGACCCAGTACTTC	CASSLGRNQKETQYF
TRBJ2-4	.	TRBV7-2	many	TGTGCCAGCAGCTTAGGCTCGGGTTTCCAAAACATTCAGTACTTC	CASSLGSGFQNIQYF
TRBJ2-2	.	TRBV4-2	many	TGTGCCAGCAGCCAAGATACGACCGCGAACACCGGGGAGCTGTTTTTT	CASSQDTTANTGELFF
TRBJ1-5	TRBD1	TRBV15	.	TGTGCCACCAGCATAAACAGGGGGCACTTGATCTACCAGCCCCAGCATTTT	CATSINRGHLIYQPQHF
TRBJ2-3	TRBD1	TRBV7-3	.	TGTGCCAGCAGCTTAGGACAGGGTAGCACAGATACGCAGTATTTT	CASSLGQGSTDTQYF
TRBJ2-1	.	TRBV4-2	.	TGTGCCAGCAGAAAATTGCGGGACGACGGTCATGAGCAGTTCTTC	CASRKLRDDGHEQFF
TRBJ2-1	TRBD2	TRBV30	.	TGTGCCTGGAGTTACTCTAAGGAGCGGGACCCTTACAATGAGCAGTTCTTC	CAWSYSKERDPYNEQFF
TRBJ1-1	.	TRBV28	.	TGTGCCAGCAGTTTAGGAATCTGGGGAGGAGGAACTGAAGCTTTCTTT	CASSLGIWGGGTEAFF
TRBJ2-2	.	TRBV4-3	.	TGCGCCAGCAGCCCCAGGACACACCCGAACACCGGGGAGCTGTTTTTT	CASSPRTHPNTGELFF
TRBJ1-1	.	TRBV30	.	TGTGCCTGGAGTGGTCGCGGCGGAAACACTGAAGCTTTCTTT	CAWSGRGGNTEAFF
TRBJ1-4	.	TRBV18	.	TGTGCCAGCTCACCAATTAACACCTTTAATGAAAAACTGTTTTTT	CASSPINTFNEKLFF
TRBJ1-5	.	TRBV30	.	TGTGCCTGGAGTGGCGTCAAGGGTCCCCAGCCCCAGCATTTT	CAWSGVKGPQPQHF